This T cell receptor beta chain stems from a study of cytomegalovirus exposure and HLA in healthy donors. Regarding the study as a whole: Researchers counted about 150 TCR beta chains as cytomegalovirus-associated.

The PCR contained 60 Vbeta and 13 Jbeta primers. Method: immunoSEQ multiplex PCR; TCRdb's copy keeps in-frame clones and lacks some. The data contain some 180,000 clones, more than 60% of them singletons. The germline V gene encodes CDR1 SGHRS and CDR2 YFSETQ. This CDR3 is built from 13 residues. The V end was cut by 2 bases, the J end by 1 base, with 6 bases between. Regarding this clone: As yet, its antigen is unknown.

The clonotype originates from a man younger than 35 in good health and CMV-seronegative. The V call is TRBV5-1, the J call TRBJ1-1; weak D call: TRBD1 (5 bases). Sequenced material: PBMCs. CDR3 nucleotide sequence: TGCGCCAGCAGCTTTCAGGGGAACACTGAAGCTTTCTTT. Protein sequence: CASSFQGNTEAFF.